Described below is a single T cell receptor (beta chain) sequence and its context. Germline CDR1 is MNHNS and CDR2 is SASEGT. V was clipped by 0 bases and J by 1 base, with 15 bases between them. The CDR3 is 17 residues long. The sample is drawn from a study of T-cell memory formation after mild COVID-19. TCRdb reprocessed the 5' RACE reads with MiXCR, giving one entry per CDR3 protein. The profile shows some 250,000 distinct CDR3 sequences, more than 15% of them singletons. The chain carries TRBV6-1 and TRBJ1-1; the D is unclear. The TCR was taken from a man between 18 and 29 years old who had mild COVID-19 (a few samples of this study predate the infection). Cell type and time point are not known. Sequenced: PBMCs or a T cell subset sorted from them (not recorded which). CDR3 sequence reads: CASSEALRGVKNTEAFF. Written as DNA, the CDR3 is TGTGCCAGCAGTGAAGCGCTTCGAGGAGTGAAGAACACTGAAGCTTTCTTT.